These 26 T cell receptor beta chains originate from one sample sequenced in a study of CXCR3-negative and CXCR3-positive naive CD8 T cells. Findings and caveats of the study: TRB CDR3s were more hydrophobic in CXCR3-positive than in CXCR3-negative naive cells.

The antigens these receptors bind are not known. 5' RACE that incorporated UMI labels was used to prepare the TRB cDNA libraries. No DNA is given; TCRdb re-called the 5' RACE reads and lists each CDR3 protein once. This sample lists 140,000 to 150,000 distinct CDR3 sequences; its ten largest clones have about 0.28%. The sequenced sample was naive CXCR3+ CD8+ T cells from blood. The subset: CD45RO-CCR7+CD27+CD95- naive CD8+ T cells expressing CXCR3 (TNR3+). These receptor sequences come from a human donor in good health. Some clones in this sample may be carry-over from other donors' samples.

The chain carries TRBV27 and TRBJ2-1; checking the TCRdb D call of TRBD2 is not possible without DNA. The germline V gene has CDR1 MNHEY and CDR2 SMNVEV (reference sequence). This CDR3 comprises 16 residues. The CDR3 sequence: CASSEASGHVYNEQFF.

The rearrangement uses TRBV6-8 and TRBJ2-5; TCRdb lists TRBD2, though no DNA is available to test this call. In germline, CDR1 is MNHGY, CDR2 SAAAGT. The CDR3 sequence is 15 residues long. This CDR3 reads CVSSLGLAGGLTQYF.

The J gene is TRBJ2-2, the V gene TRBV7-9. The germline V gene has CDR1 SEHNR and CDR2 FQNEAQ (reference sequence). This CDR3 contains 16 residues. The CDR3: CASSFLGSANTGELFF.

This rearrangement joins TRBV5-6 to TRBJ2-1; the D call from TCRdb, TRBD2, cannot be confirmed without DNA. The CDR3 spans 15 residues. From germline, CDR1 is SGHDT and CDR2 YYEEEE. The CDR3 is CASSSTGTSLDEQFF.

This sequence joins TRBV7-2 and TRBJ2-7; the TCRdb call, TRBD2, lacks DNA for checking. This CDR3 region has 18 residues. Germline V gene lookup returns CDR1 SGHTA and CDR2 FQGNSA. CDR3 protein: CASSPISPRDYDSYEQYF. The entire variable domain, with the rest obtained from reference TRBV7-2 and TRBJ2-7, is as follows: GAGVSQSPSNKVTEKGKDVELRCDPISGHTALYWYRQSLGQGLEFLIYFQGNSAPDKSGLPSDRFSAERTGGSVSTLTIQRTQQEDSAVYLCASSPISPRDYDSYEQYFGPGTRLTVT.

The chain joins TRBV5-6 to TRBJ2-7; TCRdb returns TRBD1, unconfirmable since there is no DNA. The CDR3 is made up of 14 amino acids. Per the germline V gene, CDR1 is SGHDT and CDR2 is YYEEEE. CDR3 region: CASSFGTAFYEQYF.

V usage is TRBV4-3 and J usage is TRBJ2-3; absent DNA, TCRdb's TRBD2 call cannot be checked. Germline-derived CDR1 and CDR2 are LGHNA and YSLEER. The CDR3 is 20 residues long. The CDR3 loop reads CASSQDATARSGVGTDTQYF.

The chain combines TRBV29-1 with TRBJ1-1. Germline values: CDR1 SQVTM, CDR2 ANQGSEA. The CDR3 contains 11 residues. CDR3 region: CSVELNTEAFF.

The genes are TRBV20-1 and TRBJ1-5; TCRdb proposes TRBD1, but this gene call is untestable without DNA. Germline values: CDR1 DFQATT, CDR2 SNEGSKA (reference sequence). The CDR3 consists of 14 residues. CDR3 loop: CSAAGQGASQPQHF.

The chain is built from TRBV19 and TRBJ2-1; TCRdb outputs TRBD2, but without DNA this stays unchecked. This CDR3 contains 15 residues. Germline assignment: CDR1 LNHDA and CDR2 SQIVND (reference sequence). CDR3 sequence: CASSSGTSSYNEQFF.

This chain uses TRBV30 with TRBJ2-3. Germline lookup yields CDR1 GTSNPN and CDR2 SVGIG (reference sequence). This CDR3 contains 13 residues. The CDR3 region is CAWSLLESDTQYF.

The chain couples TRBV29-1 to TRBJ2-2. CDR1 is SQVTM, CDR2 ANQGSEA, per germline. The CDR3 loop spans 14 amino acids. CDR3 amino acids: CSVEKGRNTGELFF.

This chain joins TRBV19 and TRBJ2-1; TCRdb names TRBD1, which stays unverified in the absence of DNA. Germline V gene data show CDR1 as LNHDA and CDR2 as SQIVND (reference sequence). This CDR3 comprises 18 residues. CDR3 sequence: CASSFGLGRAVTYNEQFF.

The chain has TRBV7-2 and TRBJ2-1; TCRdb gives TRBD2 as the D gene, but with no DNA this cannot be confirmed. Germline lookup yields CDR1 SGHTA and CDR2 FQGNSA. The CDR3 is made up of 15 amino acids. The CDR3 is CASSFIAGTYNEQFF.

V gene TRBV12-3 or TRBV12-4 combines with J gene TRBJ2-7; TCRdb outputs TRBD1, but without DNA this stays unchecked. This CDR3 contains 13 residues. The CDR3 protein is CASSFPGENEQYF.

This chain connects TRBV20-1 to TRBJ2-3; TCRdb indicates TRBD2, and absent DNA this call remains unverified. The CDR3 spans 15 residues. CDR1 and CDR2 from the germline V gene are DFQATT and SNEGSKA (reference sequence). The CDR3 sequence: CSGREIKSGTDTQYF.

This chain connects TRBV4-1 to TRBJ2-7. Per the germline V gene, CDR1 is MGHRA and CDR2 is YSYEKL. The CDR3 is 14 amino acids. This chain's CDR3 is CASSQVEGSYEQYF.

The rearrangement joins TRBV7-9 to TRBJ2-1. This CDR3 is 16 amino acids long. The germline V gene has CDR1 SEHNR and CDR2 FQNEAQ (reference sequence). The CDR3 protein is CASSFRTTTIYNEQFF.

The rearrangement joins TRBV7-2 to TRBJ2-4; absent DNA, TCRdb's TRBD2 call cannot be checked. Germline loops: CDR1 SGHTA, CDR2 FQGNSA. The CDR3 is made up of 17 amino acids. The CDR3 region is CASSSPHREILVGIQYF.

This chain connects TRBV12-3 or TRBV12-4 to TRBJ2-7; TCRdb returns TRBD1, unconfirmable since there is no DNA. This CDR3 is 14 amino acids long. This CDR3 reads CASSSGGPSYEQYF.

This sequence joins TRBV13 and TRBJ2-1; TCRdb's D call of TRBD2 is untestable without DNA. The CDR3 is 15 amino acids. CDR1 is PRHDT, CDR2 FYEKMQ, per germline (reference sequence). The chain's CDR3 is CASSFTSGGDNEQFF.

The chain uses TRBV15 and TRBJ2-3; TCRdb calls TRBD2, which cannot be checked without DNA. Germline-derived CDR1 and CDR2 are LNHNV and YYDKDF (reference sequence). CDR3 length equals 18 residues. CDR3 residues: CATSSSGLSGGAVDTQYF.

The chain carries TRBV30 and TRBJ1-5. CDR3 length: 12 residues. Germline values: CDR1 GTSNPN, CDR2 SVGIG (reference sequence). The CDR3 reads CAWSGWNQPQHF. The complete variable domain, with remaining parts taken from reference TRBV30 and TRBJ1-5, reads SQTIHQWPATLVQPVGSPLSLECTVEGTSNPNLYWYRQAAGRGLQLLFYSVGIGQISSEVPQNLSASRPQDRQFILSSKKLLLSDSGFYLCAWSGWNQPQHFGDGTRLSIL.

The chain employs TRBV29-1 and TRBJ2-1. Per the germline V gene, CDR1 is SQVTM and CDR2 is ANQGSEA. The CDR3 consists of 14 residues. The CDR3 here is CSVDAGGTYNEQFF.

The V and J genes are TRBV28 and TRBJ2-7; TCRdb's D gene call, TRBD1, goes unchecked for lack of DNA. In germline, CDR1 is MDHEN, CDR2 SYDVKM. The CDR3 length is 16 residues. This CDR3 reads CASSLGQGFTSYEQYF.

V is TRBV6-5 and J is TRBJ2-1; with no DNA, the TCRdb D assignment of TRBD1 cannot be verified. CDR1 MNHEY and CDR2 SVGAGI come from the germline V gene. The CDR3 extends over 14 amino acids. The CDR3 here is CASSLGTLYNEQFF.